The clone carrying this TCR beta chain was seen once. Trimming took off 1 base at V and 7 bases at J, with 13 bases between the two ends. The germline gives CDR1 SNHLY, CDR2 FYNNEI. The CDR3 has 14 amino acids. In the authors' workflow: Counts of nucleated cells, estimated from reference gene primer amplification, were obtained. Assay: immunoSEQ multiplex PCR; the TCRdb copy retains only in-frame clones and omits some. V and J calls and clone size are given by that table; D and trimming were obtained from the DNA. Found here are approximately 86,000 clones, roughly 87% of them singletons; the top ten hold about 8.1%. This record comes from a study of blood T cell repertoires in COVID-19. As for the study in general: PBMCs, B-cell-depleted T cells, or T cells were the source of the cDNA or gDNA that made up the material.

The gene calls are TRBV2 and TRBJ1-2; possible D gene TRBD1, 5 bases. This clonotype was sampled from a man over 45 with acute or convalescent COVID-19. Material for sequencing was peripheral blood. This CDR3 reads CASSEVSREGGYTF. DNA for the CDR3: TGTGCCAGCAGTGAAGTGTCCAGGGAAGGTGGCTACACCTTC.